The source of this TCR beta chain is a study of radiotherapy plus CTLA-4 blockade in lung cancer. Study observations and caveats: Early clone dynamics of blood T cells, plus interferon-beta, reportedly predicted response best.

With regard to this clone: Its cognate antigen is unknown.

Chemo-refractory metastatic non-small-cell lung cancer patients were treated with focal radiation plus CTLA-4 blockade with ipilimumab. Assay used: immunoSEQ multiplex PCR; TCRdb lists only in-frame clones, some missing. The repertoire includes around 80,000 clones, less than 85% of them detected once, and roughly a tenth sits in the top ten. This CDR3 has 14 residues. The J segment lost 6 bases and the V segment lost 6 bases, leaving 8 bases of the junction unmatched. Per germline, CDR1 MDHEN and CDR2 SYDVKM. This TCR was sampled from a human donor with non-small cell lung cancer whose response to radiotherapy plus ipilimumab could not be evaluated. The rearrangement links TRBV28 to TRBJ1-1, with TRBD1 matching 9 bases. The specimen was peripheral blood, collected from a patient treated with radiotherapy plus ipilimumab. The CDR3 DNA sequence: TGTGCCAGCAGACCACAGGGGGCAGCGGCTGAAGCTTTCTTT. Translating it yields CASRPQGAAAEAFF.